This T cell receptor beta chain was documented in a study of radiation and T cells in renal cell carcinoma. Study-wide background: Nephrectomy followed 15 Gy stereotactic body radiation by 4 weeks.

This sample's time point: blood 2 weeks post-SBRT. Treatment meaning: 15 Gy SBRT to primary tumor, nephrectomy 4 weeks later. Blood was sampled at baseline, 2 weeks and 4 weeks after SBRT. The tumor was a clear cell renal cell carcinoma. Sequenced by immunoSEQ multiplex PCR; TCRdb stores in-frame clones only, minus some. This sample has about 120,000 clones, with 81% found just once. Between the trimmed V and J ends, which lost 5 bases and 0 bases, there was a span of 4 bases. The CDR3 runs 12 residues. Germline V gene data show CDR1 as SNHLY and CDR2 as FYNNEI. The sequence came from a man aged 45-65 years with renal cell carcinoma. The chain joins TRBV2 to TRBJ2-5, with D hard to call. Sequencing used blood, obtained from a patient whose treatment included radiotherapy and nephrectomy. CDR3 protein: CASSPYQETQYF. Here the CDR3 DNA reads TGTGCCAGCAGTCCGTACCAAGAGACCCAGTACTTC.